This T cell receptor (beta chain) is from a study of regulatory T cells in long-lasting Graves disease. Findings of the study overall: Researchers examined only peripheral blood and not thyroid tissue.

This clonotype was counted many times. Its antigen is as yet unknown. To make TCR beta libraries, researchers used iRepertoire HTBI primers and Arm-PCR of CDR3 regions. TCRdb fed the multiplex PCR reads into MiXCR, producing one record per CDR3 protein. The data show roughly 500,000 distinct CDR3 sequences, with roughly 21% seen just once and around 7% held by the top ten. The germline V gene encodes CDR1 MNHEY and CDR2 SVGEGT. V lost 1 base, J lost 4 bases, and 7 bases stayed unmatched. The CDR3 length is 15 residues. Indicated time point: persistent/refractory GD, antithyroid drugs over 5 years with positive TRAb. TCR sequences were obtained from RNA taken from PBMCs.

This TCR was sampled from a female donor with Graves disease. The chain employs TRBV6-2 or TRBV6-3 and TRBJ2-7; TRBD1 matches at 7 bases. The sequenced sample was peripheral blood mononuclear cells (PBMCs), obtained when the disease was refractory, from a patient treated with antithyroid drugs. The CDR3 loop is CASSYYRDSDYEQYF. In DNA, the CDR3 is TGTGCCAGCAGTTACTACCGGGACAGTGATTACGAGCAGTACTTC.